This TCR beta chain was identified during a study of vaccination and CD4 T cells after COVID-19. The study sequenced cultured CD4+ T cell DNA using the Oncomine TCR Beta short-read assay. TCRdb processed the PCR reads anew with MiXCR; each CDR3 protein has one entry. This table holds approximately 20,000 distinct CDR3 sequences, roughly 50% found once. The CDR3 runs to 15 residues. V gave up 5 bases and J gave up 5 bases; unmatched junction bases: 10. CDR1 is LNHDA, CDR2 SQIVND, per germline (reference sequence). Specified treatment: roughly 10-day PBMC culture with coronavirus spike peptide pools or control peptides (ViraFEST assay). Of note for this clonotype: Its antigen is currently unknown.

The sequence came from a human donor who had recovered from COVID-19. This rearrangement joins TRBV19 to TRBJ1-1; 8 bases line up with TRBD1. Sample: CD4+ T cells from blood, cultured in vitro, taken after SARS-CoV-2 vaccination. In nucleotides, the CDR3 is TGTGCCAGTAGTGCGGGCCAGGGGGCAAGGACTGAAGCTTTCTTT. Translating it yields CASSAGQGARTEAFF.